This T cell receptor beta chain was retrieved from a study of regulatory T cells in long-lasting Graves disease. The study's findings and limits: Limited samples may have lowered accuracy.

Arm-PCR with iRepertoire HTBI primers amplified the CDR3 regions for these TCR beta libraries. TCRdb re-derived calls from the multiplex PCR reads in MiXCR, one entry per CDR3 protein. Among 310,000 or so distinct CDR3 sequences listed, about 19% were seen once. This clonotype was seen at least ten times. Its target is unknown. Trimming took 8 bases from V and 4 from J, leaving 12 bases between them. This CDR3 region has 13 residues. Germline CDR1 is SNHLY and CDR2 is FYNNEI. The time point denotes: persistent/refractory GD, antithyroid drugs over 5 years with positive TRAb. PBMCs provided the RNA from which the TCR library was made.

This TCR derives from a female donor with Graves disease. The sequencing used peripheral blood mononuclear cells (PBMCs), collected when the disease was refractory, from a patient treated with antithyroid drugs. The chain uses TRBV2 and TRBJ1-3; D is undetermined. The CDR3 here is CASRKRQGNTIYF. Here the CDR3 DNA reads TGTGCCAGCCGGAAAAGACAAGGAAACACCATATATTTT.